The T cell receptor (beta chain) under discussion was sequenced for a study of control samples from healthy donors and cancer patients. CDR3 length equals 15 residues. In germline, CDR1 is MNHEY, CDR2 SVGAGI. Deletions cut 8 bases from V and 0 bases from J, with 11 bases between. Produced via immunoSEQ multiplex PCR; TCRdb's table is partial and in-frame only. Of tens of thousands of clones listed, 90% are singletons. The sequence derives from a man in his fifties or sixties with colorectal cancer. The chain is built from TRBV6-5 and TRBJ1-6, with D perhaps matching TRBD1 (5 bases). The sequencing input was PBMCs. For the CDR3, the DNA is TGTGCCAGCTGGGGGAGAAGCTCCTATAATTCACCCCTCCACTTT. Protein sequence: CASWGRSSYNSPLHF.